Below are 29 T cell receptor beta chains sequenced from a single sample in a study of blood T cell repertoires in COVID-19. Assay: immunoSEQ multiplex PCR; the TCRdb copy retains only in-frame clones and omits some. Among over 200,000 clones listed, 83% were seen once. Material for sequencing was peripheral blood. The receptors shown here come from a woman in her 30s with COVID-19, enrolled during active disease.

This sequence joins TRBV30 and TRBJ1-6; unclear D gene. Germline values: CDR1 GTSNPN, CDR2 SVGIG (reference sequence). Trimming pared 2 bases from V and 5 bases from J, leaving 4 bases between. The CDR3 length is 12 residues. CDR3 coding DNA: TGTGCCTGGAGTCCTAATAATTCACCCCTCCACTTT. Its translation: CAWSPNNSPLHF.

This chain joins TRBV6-5 and TRBJ1-5, with D possibly matching TRBD1 (6 bases). The V end lost 7 bases, the J end lost 3 bases, and 10 bases lay between the germline ends. Germline assignment: CDR1 MNHEY and CDR2 SVGAGI. This CDR3 contains 13 residues. The CDR3 region has the DNA TGTGCCAGCATGGGGACAAACAATCAGCCCCAGCATTTT. This translates into CASMGTNNQPQHF.

This clone appeared a single time. The chain is built from TRBV5-4 and TRBJ1-1, with 7 nucleotides matching TRBD1. J was trimmed by 2 bases and V by 0 bases; bases with no gene match: 7. The V gene's germline CDR1 is SGHNT and CDR2 YYREEE (reference sequence). The CDR3 is 16 amino acids. The DNA of the CDR3 is TGTGCCAGCAGCTTGGGACAGGGTGTCTTCAACACTGAAGCTTTCTTT. This codes for CASSLGQGVFNTEAFF.

This chain links TRBV19 with TRBJ2-5, with a tentative D call TRBD1 (5 bases). The V gene lost 2 bases and the J gene lost 5 bases, with 15 bases spanning the gap. CDR1 LNHDA and CDR2 SQIVND come from the germline V gene (reference sequence). The CDR3 is 15 residues long. CDR3 sequence reads: CASSIKGDVGETQYF. In nucleotides, the CDR3 is TGTGCCAGTAGTATAAAAGGGGATGTCGGGGAGACCCAGTACTTC.

V gene TRBV25-1 combines with J gene TRBJ1-4; 8 bases map to TRBD1. This CDR3 has 13 residues. The J segment lost 6 bases and the V segment lost 8 bases, leaving 5 bases of the junction unmatched. Germline-derived CDR1 and CDR2 are MGHDK and SYGVNS. Here the CDR3 reads CASSRGRDEKLFF. DNA for the CDR3: TGTGCCAGCTCCAGGGGGCGCGATGAAAAACTGTTTTTT.

V usage is TRBV7-9 and J usage is TRBJ2-5, with TRBD1 matching 9 bases. The CDR3 is 14 amino acids. V trimming: 11 bases; J trimming: 2 bases; junction bases outside the gene matches: 9. The germline V gene encodes CDR1 SEHNR and CDR2 FQNEAQ (reference sequence). CDR3 sequence: CAATGDREQETQYF. The DNA of the CDR3 is TGTGCCGCGACGGGGGACAGGGAGCAAGAGACCCAGTACTTC.

The rearrangement joins TRBV7-2 to TRBJ2-3; perhaps TRBD1 as D (6 bases). Germline V lookup: CDR1 SGHTA, CDR2 FQGNSA. The CDR3 loop spans 15 amino acids. V lost 4 bases to trimming and J lost 0 bases, with 11 bases between them. In nucleotides, the CDR3 is TGTGCCAGCAGCTCGGCCAGGGGTAGCACAGATACGCAGTATTTT. The encoded protein is CASSSARGSTDTQYF.

The chain couples TRBV19 to TRBJ1-1; D may be TRBD1 (6 bases). The CDR3 runs to 13 residues. The ends were cut back, 8 bases at V and 4 bases at J, with 14 bases in the middle. The germline CDR1 and CDR2 sequences are LNHDA and SQIVND (reference sequence). CDR3 sequence: CASSQGMGTEAFF. The CDR3 bases are TGTGCCAGTTCACAGGGTATGGGCACTGAAGCTTTCTTT.

This sequence joins TRBV14 and TRBJ2-2, with TRBD1 as a possible D gene (6 bases). Germline-derived CDR1 and CDR2 are SGHDN and FVKESK. The CDR3 consists of 15 residues. Trimming pared 1 base from V and 4 bases from J, leaving 10 bases between. CDR3 sequence (DNA): TGTGCCAGCAGCCAAGTCTTGGGGGCCACCGGGGAGCTGTTTTTT. As protein: CASSQVLGATGELFF.

The chain uses TRBV21-1 and TRBJ1-1; no DNA check was done on the table's D call, TRBD1. TRBV21-1 is deemed a pseudogene. The CDR3 has 17 residues. For the CDR3, the DNA is TGTGCCAGCAGCAAAGTTAGACAGGGGGGTAGGAACACTGAAGCTTTCTTT. Amino acids: CASSKVRQGGRNTEAFF.

V and J are TRBV7-2 and TRBJ1-4, with TRBD1 matching 12 bases. The germline V gene encodes CDR1 SGHTA and CDR2 FQGNSA. There are 15 residues in the CDR3. V dropped 3 bases and J dropped 8; count of bases not matched to a gene: 4. CDR3 nucleotides: TGTGCCAGCAGCTTTGGGGGACAGGGGGCAGAAAAACTGTTTTTT. Its protein product is CASSFGGQGAEKLFF.

The chain employs TRBV12-3 or TRBV12-4 and TRBJ1-2; D is ambiguous. Trimming stripped 5 bases from V and 4 bases from J, with 11 bases between. The CDR3 runs 13 residues. The CDR3 reads CASSPDTGYGYTF. The CDR3 DNA reads TGTGCCAGCAGTCCCGACACCGGCTATGGCTACACCTTC.

V is TRBV6-5 and J is TRBJ2-2, with 7 positions matching TRBD1. Unmatched junction bases numbered 10, after V lost 6 bases and J lost 6 bases. Germline CDR1 reads MNHEY; CDR2 reads SVGAGI. The CDR3 length is 15 residues. DNA for the CDR3: TGTGCCAGCAGACTTAGACAGGGCGAGGCCGGGGAGCTGTTTTTT. Translation: CASRLRQGEAGELFF.

The chain links TRBV3-1 (or the pseudogene TRBV3-2) to TRBJ1-1, with 8 bases fitting TRBD1. J was trimmed by 3 bases and V by 0 bases; bases with no gene match: 6. CDR1 is LGHDT, CDR2 YNNKEL, per germline (reference sequence). This CDR3 has 16 amino acids. CDR3 nucleotides: TGTGCCAGCAGCCAAGAGTGGACAGGGTCTCACACTGAAGCTTTCTTT. Its protein is CASSQEWTGSHTEAFF.

In nucleotides, the CDR3 is TGTGCCAGCAGCTTACCAGGGGCGCGGGATGAGCAGTTCTTC. It is translated as CASSLPGARDEQFF. This chain connects TRBV7-9 to TRBJ2-1; tentative D call: TRBD1 (6 bases). Trimming cost V 2 bases and J 8 bases, with 13 bases left between them. The V gene's germline CDR1 is SEHNR and CDR2 FQNEAQ (reference sequence). The CDR3 extends over 14 amino acids.

This clone was counted at least ten times. The chain combines TRBV9 with TRBJ1-1, with D possibly being TRBD1 (6 bases). Germline lookup yields CDR1 SGDLS and CDR2 YYNGEE. This CDR3 comprises 14 residues. V gave up 0 bases and J gave up 6 bases, with 12 bases separating them. This chain's CDR3 is CASSVETGSAEAFF. CDR3 in DNA: TGTGCCAGCAGCGTAGAAACAGGGAGCGCTGAAGCTTTCTTT.

The rearrangement joins TRBV7-2 to TRBJ1-1; D uncertain. V lost 0 bases and J 1 base, leaving 9 bases between the germline ends. The CDR3 has 15 amino acids. Germline loops: CDR1 SGHTA, CDR2 FQGNSA. In nucleotides, the CDR3 is TGTGCCAGCAGCTTAGCCGTTGCGGGGAACACTGAAGCTTTCTTT. Translated, it gives CASSLAVAGNTEAFF.

V usage is TRBV7-2 and J usage is TRBJ1-6, with D possibly TRBD1 on 6 matching bases. The germline V gene encodes CDR1 SGHTA and CDR2 FQGNSA. The CDR3 runs 15 residues. V shed 1 base and J shed 9 bases, with 13 bases lying between them. For the CDR3, the DNA is TGTGCCAGCAGCTTAGTACCAGGGGCGTTTTCACCCCTCCACTTT. Translation gives CASSLVPGAFSPLHF.

The genes are TRBV10-1 and TRBJ1-2, with 8 positions matching TRBD1. J lost 2 bases, V lost 5 bases, and 1 base had no gene match. Germline values: CDR1 WNHNN, CDR2 SYGVQD (reference sequence). This CDR3 has 13 residues. This CDR3 is CASSRDRNYGYTF. In nucleotides, the CDR3 is TGCGCCAGCAGTAGGGACAGGAACTATGGCTACACCTTC.

The table lists this clone with a count of one. J is TRBJ1-1 and V is TRBV9; the D is unclear. V dropped 0 bases and J dropped 7 bases, with 10 bases sitting between them. Germline V lookup: CDR1 SGDLS, CDR2 YYNGEE. The CDR3 is 13 residues long. In DNA form, the CDR3 reads TGTGCCAGCAGCGTAGTGACTTCGAGTGAAGCTTTCTTT. It yields the protein CASSVVTSSEAFF. Full variable domain (remainder filled in from reference TRBV9 and TRBJ1-1): DSGVTQTPKHLITATGQRVTLRCSPRSGDLSVYWYQQSLDQGLQFLIQYYNGEERAKGNILERFSAQQFPDLHSELNLSSLELGDSALYFCASSVVTSSEAFFGQGTRLTVV.

The rearrangement joins TRBV6-1 to TRBJ2-5; TRBD2 aligns across 12 bases. This CDR3 has 20 amino acids. J was trimmed by 5 bases and V by 4 bases; bases with no gene match: 20. The germline gives CDR1 MNHNS, CDR2 SASEGT. The CDR3 region has the DNA TGTGCCAGCAGTGGACCCTACGACTTAACTAGCGGGGGGCTCCGGGAGACCCAGTACTTC. This translates into CASSGPYDLTSGGLRETQYF.

In DNA form, the CDR3 reads TGTGCCAGCAGCGCGCCTCGGACAGGGGGCTCTGGAAACACCATATATTTT. Translating it yields CASSAPRTGGSGNTIYF. The rearrangement joins TRBV9 to TRBJ1-3; 10 bases agree with TRBD1. The germline gives CDR1 SGDLS, CDR2 YYNGEE. The CDR3 consists of 17 residues. With 3 bases clipped from V and 0 bases from J, the junction kept 6 bases outside the gene matches.

V usage is TRBV24-1 and J usage is TRBJ2-1; 7 bases match TRBD1. CDR1 and CDR2 (germline): KGHDR, SFDVKD. The junction had 5 bases not matched to a gene; V was cut back by 4 bases and J by 0 bases. The CDR3 spans 16 residues. The CDR3 coding sequence is TGTGCCACCAGTGAACCGACAGGGAACTCCTACAATGAGCAGTTCTTC. It is translated as CATSEPTGNSYNEQFF.

The chain recombines TRBV6-6 with TRBJ2-7, with D unresolved. The length of the CDR3 is 12 residues. Trimming removed 5 bases at V and 6 bases at J, with 11 bases between. The germline V gene encodes CDR1 MNHNY and CDR2 SVGAGI (reference sequence). The DNA of the CDR3 is TGTGCCAGCAGTCCAGACTCTCGCGAGCAGTACTTC. It translates to CASSPDSREQYF.

This clone has just one count. The chain has TRBV28 and TRBJ1-2; D is possibly TRBD1 (5 bases). V gave up 6 bases and J gave up 4 bases, with 12 bases separating them. Germline assignment: CDR1 MDHEN and CDR2 SYDVKM. The CDR3 spans 13 residues. The CDR3 nucleotides are TGTGCCAGCAGCCCAAGCAGGGCCTATGGCTACACCTTC. It specifies CASSPSRAYGYTF.

The chain joins TRBV7-3 to TRBJ2-5; D may be TRBD1 (5 bases). Germline CDR1 and CDR2: SGHTA and FQGTGA. V was shortened by 5 bases and J by 5 bases, with 18 bases between the two germline ends. There are 15 residues in the CDR3. In DNA form, the CDR3 reads TGTGCCAGCAGCCCCGAATGGGGCCCACGGGAGACCCAGTACTTC. It is translated as CASSPEWGPRETQYF.

This clone was counted once. The V and J genes are TRBV7-3 and TRBJ2-5, with 9 bases aligning to TRBD1. Germline CDR1 SGHTA, CDR2 FQGTGA. This CDR3 has 15 amino acids. Trimming cost V 5 bases and J 2 bases; bases outside gene matches: 6. The CDR3 coding sequence is TGTGCCAGCAGCCCAGCCGGGACAGGGCAAGAGACCCAGTACTTC. It is translated as CASSPAGTGQETQYF.

In this sample, this clone turned up a few times. CDR3 in DNA: TGTGCCAGCAGCTTGCCAGACTGGTCCGGGGAGCTGTTTTTT. It specifies CASSLPDWSGELFF. This chain connects TRBV5-6 to TRBJ2-2, with D unresolved. Trimming pared 1 base from V and 6 bases from J, leaving 10 bases between. Germline CDR1 is SGHDT and CDR2 is YYEEEE. The CDR3 is made up of 14 amino acids.

The V and J genes are TRBV19 and TRBJ1-6; 11 bases map to TRBD1. J was trimmed by 9 bases and V by 7 bases; bases with no gene match: 11. The length of the CDR3 is 16 residues. The germline CDR1 and CDR2 sequences are LNHDA and SQIVND (reference sequence). The CDR3 DNA reads TGTGCCAGTACTAGAATCCGGGACAGGGGGATTTCACCCCTCCACTTT. This gives the protein CASTRIRDRGISPLHF.